These 24 T cell receptor beta chains were sequenced from one sample in a study of blood T cell repertoires in COVID-19. Profiled with immunoSEQ multiplex PCR; TCRdb holds only in-frame clones, not every one. The sample shows around 340,000 clones, around 88% of them seen only once. The material sequenced was peripheral blood. All receptors derive from a man aged 25-45 years with active or convalescent COVID-19.

V gene TRBV9 combines with J gene TRBJ1-2, with 9 bases aligning to TRBD1. Looked up from germline, CDR1 is SGDLS and CDR2 is YYNGEE. V shed 4 bases and J 8 bases; nucleotides not matched to a gene: 6. The CDR3 spans 13 residues. This CDR3 is CASSTGTGFGYTF. The CDR3 region has the DNA TGTGCCAGCAGCACCGGGACAGGGTTCGGCTACACCTTC. The variable domain in full, completed from reference TRBV9 and TRBJ1-2, reads DSGVTQTPKHLITATGQRVTLRCSPRSGDLSVYWYQQSLDQGLQFLIQYYNGEERAKGNILERFSAQQFPDLHSELNLSSLELGDSALYFCASSTGTGFGYTFGSGTRLTVV.

The table lists this clone with a few counts. V is TRBV5-1 and J is TRBJ2-7; possible D gene TRBD2, 5 bases. The CDR3 is made up of 12 amino acids. The V and J ends lost 2 bases and 7 bases respectively, with 10 bases between them. Germline V gene lookup returns CDR1 SGHRS and CDR2 YFSETQ. CDR3 DNA sequence: TGCGCCAGCAGCTTCGGGGTAGCGGAGCAGTACTTC. This translates into CASSFGVAEQYF.

Only one count was recorded for this clone. V gene TRBV28 combines with J gene TRBJ2-5; TRBD1 agrees at 9 bases. This CDR3 is built from 15 residues. Per the germline V gene, CDR1 is MDHEN and CDR2 is SYDVKM. V lost 4 bases and J lost 5; bases outside the gene matches: 8. The CDR3 is CASSWGDRAGETQYF. The CDR3 nucleotides read TGTGCCAGCAGTTGGGGGGACAGGGCAGGGGAGACCCAGTACTTC.

This chain connects TRBV7-3 to TRBJ1-6, with D perhaps TRBD1 (5 bases). The CDR3 totals 15 residues. Trimming left V 0 bases short and J 8 bases short, with 11 bases between. Germline V CDR1 and CDR2: SGHTA, FQGTGA. CDR3 protein: CASSLTDRVDSPLHF. The CDR3 DNA follows: TGTGCCAGCAGCTTAACCGACAGAGTGGATTCACCCCTCCACTTT.

V usage is TRBV9 and J usage is TRBJ2-3; 7 bases align to TRBD2. V was pared by 2 bases and J by 0 bases, with 6 bases of the junction left unmatched. Germline-derived CDR1 and CDR2 are SGDLS and YYNGEE. The CDR3 spans 16 residues. Here the CDR3 DNA reads TGTGCCAGCAGCGTGGGAGGGGTGCCAAGCACAGATACGCAGTATTTT. This sequence encodes CASSVGGVPSTDTQYF.

For the CDR3, the DNA is TGTGCCAGCAGCCAAGGACAGGGGGCTAACTATGGCTACACCTTC. Amino acid sequence: CASSQGQGANYGYTF. V gene TRBV4-2 combines with J gene TRBJ1-2; TRBD1 matches 9 bases. The CDR3 is 15 residues long. J was trimmed by 0 bases and V by 1 base; bases with no gene match: 0. In germline, CDR1 is LGHNA, CDR2 YNFKEQ.

The chain couples TRBV4-1 to TRBJ1-4; possible D gene TRBD1, 5 bases. The CDR3 runs to 21 residues. The germline V and J ends were trimmed by 3 bases and 7 bases, with 33 bases remaining between them. Germline CDR1 is MGHRA and CDR2 is YSYEKL. CDR3 residues: CASSHGERSVRAGDSTEKLFF. Written as DNA, the CDR3 is TGCGCCAGCAGCCACGGAGAAAGGAGCGTCAGGGCGGGAGACTCGACTGAAAAACTGTTTTTT.

V gene TRBV29-1 combines with J gene TRBJ1-5; 10 nucleotides match TRBD1. The CDR3 is 14 amino acids. Germline lookup yields CDR1 SQVTM and CDR2 ANQGSEA. Trimming at V came to 5 bases and at J to 6 bases, leaving 7 bases not matched to a gene. CDR3 nucleotides: TGCAGCGTTACCGGGACAGGGGACGCTCAGCCCCAGCATTTT. Its translation is CSVTGTGDAQPQHF.

V gene TRBV4-3 combines with J gene TRBJ1-1; D is uncertain. V dropped 1 base and J dropped 1 base, with 19 bases sitting between them. From germline, CDR1 is LGHNA and CDR2 YSLEER. The CDR3 sequence is 18 residues long. The CDR3, as DNA: TGCGCCAGCAGCCAAGTACGGTTCAGCGGGTGGGGGAACACTGAAGCTTTCTTT. Its protein is CASSQVRFSGWGNTEAFF.

This clone was observed a handful of times. The chain links TRBV5-1 to TRBJ1-4, with TRBD1 matching 7 bases. V lost 4 bases, J lost 8 bases, and 11 bases stayed unmatched. The CDR3 length is 15 residues. The germline gives CDR1 SGHRS, CDR2 YFSETQ. CDR3 in amino acids: CASSIRQGGGEKLFF. The CDR3 DNA reads TGCGCCAGCAGCATCAGACAGGGCGGAGGGGAAAAACTGTTTTTT.

The chain employs TRBV27 and TRBJ1-6; possible D gene TRBD1, 5 bases. Germline CDR1 MNHEY, CDR2 SMNVEV (reference sequence). The V gene lost 0 bases and the J gene lost 7 bases, with 10 bases spanning the gap. This CDR3 spans 15 amino acids. The CDR3 region is CASSLSWGENSPLHF. Here the CDR3 DNA reads TGTGCCAGCAGTTTATCGTGGGGGGAAAATTCACCCCTCCACTTT.

The chain joins TRBV21-1 to TRBJ1-2; no DNA check was done on the table's D call, TRBD1. TRBV21-1 is tagged as a pseudogene. The CDR3 is 16 residues long. CDR3 sequence reads: CASSNPTGIFNYGYTF. The CDR3 nucleotides are TGTGCCAGCAGCAACCCGACAGGAATTTTTAACTATGGCTACACCTTC.

The rearrangement uses TRBV2 and TRBJ1-1; 8 bases line up with TRBD1. With 8 bases clipped from V and 3 bases from J, the junction kept 5 bases outside the gene matches. CDR1 SNHLY and CDR2 FYNNEI come from the germline V gene. The CDR3 has 13 residues. The CDR3 DNA reads as TGTGCCAGCTTCAGGGGGCGTCACACTGAAGCTTTCTTT. It codes for CASFRGRHTEAFF. The full variable domain, completed using reference TRBV2 and TRBJ1-1, is EPEVTQTPSHQVTQMGQEVILRCVPISNHLYFYWYRQILGQKVEFLVSFYNNEISEKSEIFDDQFSVERPDGSNFTLKIRSTKLEDSAMYFCASFRGRHTEAFFGQGTRLTVV.

The chain employs TRBV6-1 and TRBJ2-7, with no clear D. The germline gives CDR1 MNHNS, CDR2 SASEGT. The CDR3 runs 11 residues. V dropped 1 base and J dropped 6 bases, with 4 bases sitting between them. CDR3: CASSEVGEQYF. The CDR3 DNA sequence: TGTGCCAGCAGTGAAGTCGGCGAGCAGTACTTC.

This chain connects TRBV7-9 to TRBJ2-5; TRBD2 aligns across 16 bases. Trimming cost V 5 bases and J 2 bases; bases outside gene matches: 8. This CDR3 has 18 residues. The germline gives CDR1 SEHNR, CDR2 FQNEAQ (reference sequence). For the CDR3, the DNA is TGTGCCAGCAGCCCAGGGACTAGCGGGAGGGCCGGGCAAGAGACCCAGTACTTC. This sequence encodes CASSPGTSGRAGQETQYF.

This clone was seen only a few times. V is TRBV12-5 and J is TRBJ2-1; D uncertain. V was shortened by 4 bases and J by 7 bases, with 5 bases between the two germline ends. CDR1 LGHNT and CDR2 FRNRAP come from the germline V gene. The CDR3 spans 11 residues. CDR3 region: CASGWRNEQFF. The DNA of the CDR3 is TGTGCTAGTGGTTGGCGGAATGAGCAGTTCTTC.

This rearrangement joins TRBV4-1 to TRBJ1-1, with 10 bases fitting TRBD1. Germline assignment: CDR1 MGHRA and CDR2 YSYEKL. Germline trimming cut 0 bases from V and 4 bases from J; bases unmatched to any gene: 14. This CDR3 is 19 amino acids long. CDR3 protein: CASSQDPRIGTGASTEAFF. The CDR3 region has the DNA TGCGCCAGCAGCCAAGATCCCAGAATCGGGACAGGGGCGAGCACTGAAGCTTTCTTT.

The gene calls are TRBV6-5 and TRBJ1-1; D might be TRBD1 (6 bases). CDR1 and CDR2 (germline): MNHEY, SVGAGI. Trimming shortened V by 5 bases and J by 4 bases, and 17 bases separated the two germline ends. The CDR3 totals 15 residues. The CDR3 sequence: CASSPNTGRGTEAFF. Here the CDR3 DNA reads TGTGCCAGCAGTCCCAATACAGGGAGGGGCACTGAAGCTTTCTTT.

The chain uses TRBV27 and TRBJ1-1; D is uncertain. V was shortened by 7 bases and J by 9 bases, with 12 bases between the two germline ends. Germline values: CDR1 MNHEY, CDR2 SMNVEV (reference sequence). This CDR3 is 11 amino acids long. The CDR3 sequence is CASTSRLKAFF. Here the CDR3 DNA reads TGTGCCAGCACTTCACGACTCAAAGCTTTCTTT.

The V gene is TRBV4-3, the J gene TRBJ2-2; 9 nucleotides line up with TRBD2. This CDR3 region has 16 residues. Trimming at V came to 0 bases and at J to 9 bases, leaving 8 bases not matched to a gene. CDR1 is LGHNA, CDR2 YSLEER, per germline. The CDR3 is CASSQEGGLAGRELFF. CDR3 coding DNA: TGCGCCAGCAGCCAAGAAGGCGGCCTAGCGGGGCGGGAGCTGTTTTTT.

The V and J genes are TRBV7-8 and TRBJ1-1, with 9 positions matching TRBD1. V gave up 6 bases and J gave up 1 base; unmatched junction bases: 3. The CDR3 runs 14 residues. Germline V gives CDR1 SGHVS, CDR2 FQNEAQ. CDR3 sequence: CASRLTGGNTEAFF. Here the CDR3 DNA reads TGTGCCAGCAGGTTGACAGGGGGGAACACTGAAGCTTTCTTT.

This rearrangement joins TRBV4-2 to TRBJ1-1, with 7 bases matching TRBD1. Germline V gene data show CDR1 as LGHNA and CDR2 as YNFKEQ. CDR3 size: 13 residues. Trimming took 1 base from V and 8 from J; bases not matched to a gene: 4. The CDR3 DNA reads TGTGCCAGCAGCCAAGGGCAGGACAGGGAAGCTTTCTTT. This codes for CASSQGQDREAFF.

This clone was found once. The rearrangement joins TRBV5-1 to TRBJ1-6, with D possibly TRBD1 on 6 matching bases. The CDR3 has 15 residues. The V end lost 0 bases, the J end lost 7 bases, and 11 bases lay between the germline ends. The germline V gene encodes CDR1 SGHRS and CDR2 YFSETQ. The CDR3 sequence is CASSLDPGANSPLHF. CDR3 coding DNA: TGCGCCAGCAGCTTGGACCCAGGGGCGAATTCACCCCTCCACTTT.

The chain has TRBV13 and TRBJ1-6; D is unresolved. V shed 3 bases and J shed 6 bases, with 9 bases lying between them. CDR3 length: 14 amino acids. CDR1 and CDR2 (germline): PRHDT, FYEKMQ (reference sequence). DNA of the CDR3: TGTGCCAGCAGCTTGTCCCCGTTTAATTCACCCCTCCACTTT. Translation gives CASSLSPFNSPLHF.